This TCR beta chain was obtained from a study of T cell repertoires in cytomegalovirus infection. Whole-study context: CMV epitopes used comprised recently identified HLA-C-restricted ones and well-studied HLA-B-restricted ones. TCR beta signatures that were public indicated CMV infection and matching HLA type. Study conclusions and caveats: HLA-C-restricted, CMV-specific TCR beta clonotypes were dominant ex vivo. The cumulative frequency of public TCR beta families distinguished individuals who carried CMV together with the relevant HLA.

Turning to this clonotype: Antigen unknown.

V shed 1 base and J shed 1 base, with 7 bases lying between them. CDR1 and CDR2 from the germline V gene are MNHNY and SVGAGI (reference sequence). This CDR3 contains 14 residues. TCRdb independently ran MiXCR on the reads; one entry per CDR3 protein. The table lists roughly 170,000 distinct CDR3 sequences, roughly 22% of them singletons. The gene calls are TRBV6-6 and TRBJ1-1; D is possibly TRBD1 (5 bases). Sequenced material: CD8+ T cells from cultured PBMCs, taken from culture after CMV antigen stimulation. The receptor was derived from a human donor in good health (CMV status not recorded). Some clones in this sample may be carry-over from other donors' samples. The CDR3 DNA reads TGTGCCAGCAGTTACTACAGGACGAACACTGAAGCTTTCTTT. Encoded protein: CASSYYRTNTEAFF.